The present T cell receptor (beta chain) was sequenced within a study of OX40 agonist ivuxolimab in advanced cancers. Study overall: Every 2 weeks, patients got intravenous ivuxolimab at one of six dose levels (0.01-10 mg/kg).

Study observations and caveats: Among patients with partial responses at 0.1-3.0 mg/kg, clonal expansion was among the lowest. Relative to CD4+, CD8+ T cells held more expanded clones on average.

Germline V gene data show CDR1 as SGHAT and CDR2 as FQNNGV. This CDR3 spans 15 amino acids. Deletions cut 5 bases from V and 4 bases from J, with 12 bases between. TCRdb keeps only in-frame clones here, not all; method: immunoSEQ multiplex PCR. The repertoire holds some 95,000 clones, about 90% seen once, with 0.5% to 0.65% in the top ten. About this clone itself: Its antigen is currently unknown.

The chain couples TRBV11-2 to TRBJ2-6; D perhaps matches TRBD1 (6 bases). The TCR comes from an adult with an advanced solid tumor such as melanoma, head and neck, liver or kidney cancer. Sample: CD4+ or CD8+ T cells sorted from blood, taken in a trial of the OX40 agonist ivuxolimab. In nucleotides, the CDR3 is TGTGCCAGCAGCCACAGGGAGCTCGGGGCCAACGTCCTGACTTTC. Protein: CASSHRELGANVLTF.